This record looks at one T cell receptor (beta chain) sequence and its context. What it binds is not known. This specimen comes from a study of blood T cells in healthy people across ages. Study results and caveats: The study found more naive CD4+ cells and higher diversity in long-lived than aged donors.

PCR was performed a second time for about 6 to 12 cycles using a sample-barcoded 5' primer and a J-beta primer mix. The study obtained at least 2.5 million CDR3-containing paired-end reads from every sample. TCRdb reanalysed the 5' RACE reads using MiXCR and keeps one entry per CDR3 protein. The sample comprises 1.5 million to 2 million distinct CDR3 sequences, about two fifths of which are singletons, and around 23% rests with the top ten. Samples had at least 7 million PBMCs isolated from them. The source is a human donor in good health. Source material: blood.

The CDR3 DNA reads as TGTGCCAGCAGCTTATTCGGGATCCCTCGGAATGAGCAGTTCTTC. Protein product: CASSLFGIPRNEQFF. The rearrangement links TRBV7-9 to TRBJ2-1, with D maybe TRBD2 (5 bases). Germline V gene data show CDR1 as SEHNR and CDR2 as FQNEAQ (reference sequence). V was shortened by 2 bases and J by 7 bases, with 15 bases between the two germline ends. This CDR3 spans 15 amino acids.